Below, 29 T cell receptor beta chains from the same sample are listed, as sequenced in a study of T cells in Graves' hyperthyroidism and ophthalmopathy. TCR beta CDR3 regions were amplified from RNA. A set of HTBI primers served as the primers for a first-round RT-PCR of the TCR CDR3. In TCRdb, the multiplex PCR reads were re-called with MiXCR into one record per CDR3 protein. The sample records a few hundred thousand distinct CDR3 sequences, about a sixth being singletons. What was sequenced was blood. The source of these receptors is a woman aged 40 to 49 with Graves' ophthalmopathy.

This clonotype showed up many times. The chain combines TRBV2 with TRBJ2-3, with 7 bases fitting TRBD1. J was trimmed by 5 bases and V by 1 base; bases with no gene match: 3. Per germline, CDR1 SNHLY and CDR2 FYNNEI. The CDR3 length is 14 residues. The CDR3 bases are TGTGCCAGCAGTGAAGGGCAGGGGGTAGATACGCAGTATTTT. Its protein is CASSEGQGVDTQYF.

This clonotype occurred many times. The V call is TRBV20-1, the J call TRBJ1-6; 7 nucleotides align to TRBD1. V dropped 3 bases and J dropped 9; count of bases not matched to a gene: 8. The V gene's germline CDR1 is DFQATT and CDR2 SNEGSKA (reference sequence). The CDR3 is 14 residues long. The CDR3 reads CSASWTGSLSPLHF. CDR3 DNA sequence: TGCAGTGCTAGTTGGACAGGCTCGCTTTCACCCCTCCACTTT.

This clonotype was seen more than once but under ten times. The chain has TRBV6-1 and TRBJ1-5, with 7 bases identical to TRBD1. Germline V CDR1 and CDR2: MNHNS, SASEGT. Losses at the gene ends were 7 bases for V and 6 bases for J; bases not matched to a gene: 12. The CDR3 totals 15 residues. In nucleotides, the CDR3 is TGTGCCAGCATCTCAGCGGGAGGGGGCGTTCAGCCCCAGCATTTT. This codes for CASISAGGGVQPQHF.

This clonotype came up many times. The V call is TRBV5-1, the J call TRBJ2-3; perhaps TRBD2 as D (6 bases). V was clipped by 9 bases and J by 5 bases, with 13 bases between them. Germline-derived CDR1 and CDR2 are SGHRS and YFSETQ. The CDR3 extends over 12 amino acids. CDR3: CATREQGDTQYF. The CDR3 bases are TGCGCCACCCGGGAGCAGGGAGATACGCAGTATTTT.

This clonotype was detected only a few times. This sequence joins TRBV9 and TRBJ1-2; 8 bases agree with TRBD1. This CDR3 has 17 amino acids. Germline V gene lookup returns CDR1 SGDLS and CDR2 YYNGEE. V shed 2 bases, J shed 0 bases, and the junction held 9 bases outside the gene matches. The CDR3 loop is CASSVGAGGHPNYGYTF. The CDR3 nucleotides read TGTGCCAGCAGCGTTGGGGCAGGGGGCCACCCTAACTATGGCTACACCTTC.

This sequence joins TRBV7-3 and TRBJ1-1; 7 bases match TRBD1. Germline CDR1 and CDR2: SGHTA and FQGTGA. The V segment lost 6 bases and the J segment 6 bases; nucleotides outside the gene matches: 7. The length of the CDR3 is 13 residues. In nucleotides, the CDR3 is TGTGCCAGCAGTTTACAGGGGTCGGCTGAAGCTTTCTTT. It is translated as CASSLQGSAEAFF.

Ten or more counts support this clonotype. The chain is built from TRBV27 and TRBJ2-5, with no clear D. V lost 4 bases to trimming and J lost 5 bases, with 14 bases between them. The CDR3 loop spans 14 amino acids. Looked up from germline, CDR1 is MNHEY and CDR2 is SMNVEV (reference sequence). Here the CDR3 DNA reads TGTGCCAGCAGTTCGGGCGGTTTTCGGGAGACCCAGTACTTC. Protein sequence: CASSSGGFRETQYF.

This clonotype was detected ten times or more. This chain uses TRBV20-1 with TRBJ2-2; 8 bases map to TRBD1. Germline values: CDR1 DFQATT, CDR2 SNEGSKA (reference sequence). After removal of 4 bases from V and 13 bases from J, the junction contained 8 bases not matched to a gene. This CDR3 contains 12 residues. The CDR3 coding sequence is TGCAGTGCTACGTTAATGGGGACAGGGCTGTTTTTT. Translating it yields CSATLMGTGLFF.

The chain combines TRBV7-9 with TRBJ2-1; 11 positions match TRBD2. The junction had 8 bases not matched to a gene; V was cut back by 6 bases and J by 7 bases. The CDR3 sequence is 15 residues long. In germline, CDR1 is SEHNR, CDR2 FQNEAQ (reference sequence). CDR3 sequence: CASSPPSGGLNEQFF. The CDR3 DNA is TGTGCCAGCAGTCCACCTAGCGGGGGGCTTAATGAGCAGTTCTTC.

Only a few counts were recorded for this clonotype. V is TRBV10-2 and J is TRBJ1-3; no clear D gene. Trimming removed 7 bases at V and 7 bases at J, with 8 bases between. Germline V gene lookup returns CDR1 WSHSY and CDR2 SAAADI. The CDR3 runs 11 residues. CDR3 DNA: TGCGCCAGCATGTTGGGGAACACCATATATTTT. Protein sequence: CASMLGNTIYF.

This clonotype was detected ten times or more. The chain is built from TRBV18 and TRBJ2-5; tentatively, D is TRBD2 (6 bases). Germline-derived CDR1 and CDR2 are KGHSH and LQKENI. This CDR3 region has 14 residues. V lost 0 bases, J lost 5 bases, and 10 bases lay in between. DNA of the CDR3: TGTGCCAGCTCACCACCGTCGGGGGACGAGACCCAGTACTTC. This gives the protein CASSPPSGDETQYF.

A few counts support this clonotype. The chain has TRBV2 and TRBJ1-4; D might be TRBD1 (5 bases). This CDR3 contains 14 residues. Germline CDR1 reads SNHLY; CDR2 reads FYNNEI. The V end lost 5 bases, the J end lost 10 bases, and 17 bases lay between the germline ends. This CDR3 reads CASSQDSNGGKLFF. The CDR3 coding sequence is TGTGCCAGCAGTCAAGACAGCAATGGGGGAAAACTGTTTTTT.

A few counts support this clonotype. This chain uses TRBV5-1 with TRBJ1-1; D not resolved. CDR1 is SGHRS, CDR2 YFSETQ, per germline. The CDR3 is made up of 15 amino acids. Trimming pared 2 bases from V and 4 bases from J, leaving 15 bases between. CDR3: CASSLSAPGVTEAFF. In DNA form, the CDR3 reads TGCGCCAGCAGCTTATCTGCTCCGGGTGTCACTGAAGCTTTCTTT.

In this sample, this clonotype turned up many times. The chain has TRBV13 and TRBJ1-2; 8 bases are shared with TRBD1. The germline CDR1 and CDR2 sequences are PRHDT and FYEKMQ (reference sequence). This CDR3 has 15 amino acids. Trimming took 5 bases from V and 7 from J; bases not matched to a gene: 12. DNA of the CDR3: TGTGCCAGCAGCAGAGAAGACAGGGGAGCCTTTGGCTACACCTTC. Translating gives CASSREDRGAFGYTF.

The rearrangement links TRBV5-1 to TRBJ2-3; D is perhaps TRBD1 (5 bases). The CDR3 is made up of 15 amino acids. V was shortened by 0 bases and J by 4 bases, with 12 bases between the two germline ends. Germline values: CDR1 SGHRS, CDR2 YFSETQ. The DNA of the CDR3 is TGCGCCAGCAGCTTGGAAGGGGAACCGGCAGATACGCAGTATTTT. The encoded protein is CASSLEGEPADTQYF.

This clonotype showed up many times. The V and J genes are TRBV5-5 and TRBJ2-7, with 9 bases fitting TRBD1. CDR1 SGHKS and CDR2 YYEKEE come from the germline V gene (reference sequence). V shed 2 bases and J 5 bases; nucleotides not matched to a gene: 5. The CDR3 totals 14 residues. Here the CDR3 reads CASSLQGARDEQYF. The CDR3 DNA is TGTGCCAGCAGCTTACAGGGGGCGCGGGACGAGCAGTACTTC.

The rearrangement joins TRBV11-1 to TRBJ2-7; TRBD1 agrees at 7 bases. V dropped 5 bases and J dropped 2; count of bases not matched to a gene: 9. The germline V gene has CDR1 SGHAT and CDR2 FQDESV (reference sequence). The CDR3 is made up of 15 amino acids. DNA for the CDR3: TGTGCCAGCAGCCAGAGACAGGGTGAGCCCTACGAGCAGTACTTC. Its protein is CASSQRQGEPYEQYF.

The rearrangement links TRBV28 to TRBJ1-2; no clear D gene. Germline-derived CDR1 and CDR2 are MDHEN and SYDVKM. This CDR3 region has 15 residues. Trimming took 8 bases from V and 0 from J, leaving 16 bases between them. In nucleotides, the CDR3 is TGTGCCAGCGAAACTCGGACGGCATCTAACTATGGCTACACCTTC. Its translation is CASETRTASNYGYTF.

At least ten counts were recorded for this clonotype. The chain links TRBV2 to TRBJ1-2; TRBD1 aligns across 7 bases. CDR1 and CDR2 from the germline V gene are SNHLY and FYNNEI. J lost 8 bases, V lost 4 bases, and 4 bases had no gene match. The CDR3 runs 12 residues. CDR3 residues: CASSGNRGGYTF. The CDR3 DNA reads as TGTGCCAGCAGTGGAAACAGGGGAGGCTACACCTTC.

This clonotype was counted many times. This rearrangement joins TRBV20-1 to TRBJ1-5; D call uncertain. The CDR3 sequence is 15 residues long. V lost 1 base and J 9 bases, leaving 19 bases between the germline ends. Germline lookup yields CDR1 DFQATT and CDR2 SNEGSKA (reference sequence). Here the CDR3 reads CSARGVGARSGPQHF. The DNA of the CDR3 is TGCAGTGCTAGAGGGGTAGGAGCTCGGAGCGGGCCCCAGCATTTT.

This clonotype has a handful of counts. This chain joins TRBV12-3 or TRBV12-4 and TRBJ2-7; 7 bases agree with TRBD2. CDR3 size: 13 residues. V trimming: 6 bases; J trimming: 2 bases; junction bases outside the gene matches: 4. CDR3: CASRRGLAYEQYF. CDR3 coding DNA: TGTGCCAGCAGACGCGGACTAGCCTACGAGCAGTACTTC.

This clonotype showed up many times. The rearrangement links TRBV3-1 to TRBJ2-7; D is uncertain. V was clipped by 1 base and J by 4 bases, with 5 bases between them. Germline values: CDR1 LGHDT, CDR2 YNNKEL (reference sequence). This CDR3 spans 12 amino acids. The CDR3 DNA follows: TGTGCCAGCAGCCAAGCGAATTACGAGCAGTACTTC. This sequence encodes CASSQANYEQYF.

The sample holds many counts of this clonotype. This rearrangement joins TRBV11-2 to TRBJ2-7, with D possibly TRBD1 on 6 matching bases. Per germline, CDR1 SGHAT and CDR2 FQNNGV. The CDR3 extends over 17 amino acids. V lost 1 base, J lost 4 bases, and 20 bases lay in between. CDR3 loop: CASSLGPPVDRLYEQYF. The DNA of the CDR3 is TGTGCCAGCAGCTTAGGCCCCCCTGTCGACAGGTTATACGAGCAGTACTTC.

CDR3 DNA sequence: TGCGCCAGCAGGGAACAGGGTAGGCGAAATACTGAAGCTTTCTTT. Its translation is CASREQGRRNTEAFF. This sequence joins TRBV4-1 and TRBJ1-1, with a tentative D call TRBD1 (6 bases). Germline V lookup: CDR1 MGHRA, CDR2 YSYEKL. The CDR3 is made up of 15 amino acids. Trimming took 6 bases from V and 5 from J, leaving 19 bases between them.

This clonotype was counted many times. The genes are TRBV30 and TRBJ2-7; D call uncertain. The V end was cut by 1 base, the J end by 5 bases, with 12 bases between. CDR1 and CDR2 (germline): GTSNPN, SVGIG (reference sequence). The CDR3 is 13 amino acids. The CDR3 bases are TGTGCCTGGAGTGAGATGTTCGAAGACGAGCAGTACTTC. It is translated as CAWSEMFEDEQYF. The variable domain in full, with the rest retrieved from reference TRBV30 and TRBJ2-7, is SQTIHQWPATLVQPVGSPLSLECTVEGTSNPNLYWYRQAAGRGLQLLFYSVGIGQISSEVPQNLSASRPQDRQFILSSKKLLLSDSGFYLCAWSEMFEDEQYFGPGTRLTVT.

This clonotype was found many times. This rearrangement joins TRBV7-9 to TRBJ2-7, with 10 nucleotides matching TRBD1. Germline CDR1 SEHNR, CDR2 FQNEAQ (reference sequence). The length of the CDR3 is 15 residues. Germline trimming cut 5 bases from V and 2 bases from J; bases unmatched to any gene: 6. The CDR3 sequence is CASSPSGQGTYEQYF. The CDR3 nucleotides are TGTGCCAGCAGCCCGTCGGGACAGGGGACCTACGAGCAGTACTTC.

This clonotype has just a few counts. The chain links TRBV28 to TRBJ1-2; unclear D gene. The CDR3 extends over 12 amino acids. Trimming took off 10 bases at V and 4 bases at J, with 13 bases between the two ends. CDR1 and CDR2 (germline): MDHEN, SYDVKM. CDR3 DNA: TGTGCCACCCTTAAAAGCCCCTATGGCTACACCTTC. Translation gives CATLKSPYGYTF.

In its sample, this clonotype was seen many times. The chain recombines TRBV2 with TRBJ2-5; 7 positions agree with TRBD1. Per germline, CDR1 SNHLY and CDR2 FYNNEI. The CDR3 is 14 amino acids. V was clipped by 8 bases and J by 2 bases; unmatched bases: 8. The chain's CDR3 is CASQDRETQETQYF. The CDR3 nucleotides are TGTGCCAGCCAAGACAGGGAAACGCAAGAGACCCAGTACTTC.

This clonotype was counted between two and nine times. The CDR3 spells CASSLGVDSPLHF. In DNA, the CDR3 is TGTGCCAGCAGCTTAGGGGTAGATTCACCCCTCCACTTT. This chain joins TRBV7-9 and TRBJ1-6; D is unclear. The CDR3 covers 13 residues. V was trimmed by 1 base and J by 8 bases, leaving 6 bases between them. CDR1 SEHNR and CDR2 FQNEAQ come from the germline V gene (reference sequence).